These T cell receptor beta chains were read from a single sample in a study of blood T cell repertoires in COVID-19. Some clones are missing from TCRdb's copy, which holds only in-frame ones; the method was immunoSEQ multiplex PCR. The table has 230,000 or so clones, approximately 79% seen once. The sequenced sample was peripheral blood. All receptors come from a human donor in a cohort sampled during active COVID-19. The CDR3 runs from the conserved cysteine through the conserved F or W. D genes are given only for firm matches. The size field is filled for only some rows; it gives once, few, many or a size class.

V gene	D gene	J gene	clone size	CDR3 protein	CDR3 DNA
TRBV28	NA	TRBJ1-3	NA	CASKSGGENTIYF	TGTGCCAGCAAATCCGGCGGGGAAAACACCATATATTTT
TRBV7-3	NA	TRBJ1-1	NA	CASSWGAGGWTEAFF	TGTGCCAGCAGCTGGGGTGCGGGGGGCTGGACTGAAGCTTTCTTT
TRBV9	NA	TRBJ1-1	once	CASSAGGNTEAFF	TGTGCCAGCAGCGCCGGAGGGAACACTGAAGCTTTCTTT
TRBV7-2	TRBD1	TRBJ1-2	NA	CASSSRQGGYGYTF	TGTGCCAGCAGCTCCCGACAGGGGGGGTATGGCTACACCTTC
TRBV5-8	TRBD2	TRBJ2-5	NA	CASSPAYSGLAGQETQYF	TGTGCCAGCAGCCCGGCTTACTCGGGACTAGCGGGGCAAGAGACCCAGTACTTC
TRBV3-1/TRBV3-2	NA	TRBJ2-2	once	CASGQATGELFF	TGTGCCAGCGGGCAGGCTACCGGGGAGCTGTTTTTT
TRBV3-1/TRBV3-2	NA	TRBJ2-7	NA	CASSQYERLSYEQYF	TGTGCCAGCAGCCAATACGAGCGACTCTCCTACGAGCAGTACTTC
TRBV6-5	NA	TRBJ1-2	NA	CASSYSISELGGYTF	TGTGCCAGCAGTTACTCGATAAGCGAGTTAGGCGGCTACACCTTC
TRBV9	TRBD1	TRBJ1-4	NA	CASSVGVRGTGTNEKLFF	TGTGCCAGCAGCGTAGGGGTACGGGGGACAGGGACTAATGAAAAACTGTTTTTT
TRBV7-3	NA	TRBJ2-7	NA	CASSLGGGGMDEQYF	TGTGCCAGCAGCCTCGGCGGAGGGGGCATGGACGAGCAGTACTTC
TRBV5-4	NA	TRBJ1-2	NA	CASSPGGQLLNYGYTF	TGTGCCAGCAGCCCGGGGGGCCAGTTACTAAACTATGGCTACACCTTC
TRBV4-3	NA	TRBJ1-1	NA	CASSQDGGSTEAFF	TGCGCCAGCAGCCAAGATGGGGGGAGCACTGAAGCTTTCTTT
TRBV4-3	TRBD2	TRBJ2-1	few	CASSQGASGYYNEQFF	TGCGCCAGCAGCCAAGGGGCTAGCGGGTATTACAATGAGCAGTTCTTC
TRBV11-2	TRBD2	TRBJ2-1	NA	CASGFLAGGREQFF	TGTGCCAGCGGGTTCCTAGCGGGAGGGAGGGAGCAGTTCTTC
TRBV2	TRBD1	TRBJ1-5	NA	CASRNGTGLQPQHF	TGTGCCAGCAGAAATGGGACAGGGCTTCAGCCCCAGCATTTT
TRBV7-3	NA	TRBJ2-3	NA	CASSLWSTGAADTQYF	TGTGCCAGCAGCTTATGGTCTACGGGAGCGGCAGATACGCAGTATTTT
TRBV11-1	NA	TRBJ2-3	NA	CASSFGGGPTDTQYF	TGTGCCAGCAGCTTCGGGGGAGGCCCCACAGATACGCAGTATTTT
TRBV11-2	NA	TRBJ2-5	NA	CASSLELAAQETQYF	TGTGCCAGCAGCTTAGAATTGGCAGCACAGGAGACCCAGTACTTC
TRBV5-6	TRBD2	TRBJ2-7	NA	CASSLGGRAYEQYF	TGTGCCAGCAGCTTGGGAGGGAGGGCCTACGAGCAGTACTTC
TRBV5-1	TRBD1	TRBJ1-2	NA	CASSHRTGVYGYTF	TGCGCCAGCAGCCACCGGACAGGGGTATATGGCTACACCTTC
TRBV7-2	NA	TRBJ1-4	NA	CASSSRTVGGEKLFF	TGTGCCAGCAGCTCGAGGACAGTCGGAGGCGAAAAACTGTTTTTT
TRBV7-9	NA	TRBJ1-1	NA	CASGRGGTEAFF	TGTGCCAGCGGTAGAGGGGGCACTGAAGCTTTCTTT
TRBV5-4	NA	TRBJ1-1	NA	CASKALEGPTEAFF	TGTGCCAGCAAAGCCCTAGAGGGCCCGACCGAAGCTTTCTTT
TRBV4-1	NA	TRBJ2-1	NA	CASSPRGWGSGANEQFF	TGCGCCAGCAGCCCCCGGGGGTGGGGGTCCGGGGCCAATGAGCAGTTCTTC
TRBV2	TRBD2	TRBJ2-7	NA	CASSGRLAGPSEQYF	TGTGCCAGCTCCGGTAGGCTAGCGGGACCGAGCGAGCAGTACTTC
TRBV7-3	TRBD1	TRBJ1-1	NA	CASSLWAGQGTEAFF	TGTGCCAGCAGCCTCTGGGCCGGACAGGGCACTGAAGCTTTCTTT
TRBV19	NA	TRBJ2-7	NA	CASSRAGSSNEQYF	TGTGCCAGTAGTAGGGCGGGGAGTAGCAACGAGCAGTACTTC
TRBV27	TRBD1	TRBJ1-5	NA	CASSPDRVRSNQPQHF	TGTGCCAGCAGCCCCGACAGGGTAAGGAGCAATCAGCCCCAGCATTTT
TRBV6-5	NA	TRBJ1-1	NA	CASSYSSRGGNTEAFF	TGTGCCAGCAGTTACTCGTCGAGGGGAGGGAACACTGAAGCTTTCTTT
TRBV5-6	TRBD1	TRBJ2-7	NA	CASSPDRGNEQYF	TGTGCCAGCTCCCCCGACAGGGGCAACGAGCAGTACTTC
TRBV27	TRBD1	TRBJ2-7	NA	CASSLTGIHEQYF	TGTGCCAGCAGCCTGACAGGGATCCACGAGCAGTACTTC
TRBV5-1	TRBD2	TRBJ2-7	NA	CASSLASPSGTYEQYF	TGCGCCAGCAGCTTGGCTTCGCCTAGCGGGACCTACGAGCAGTACTTC
TRBV30	NA	TRBJ1-6	once	CAGGRSYNSPLHF	TGTGCCGGAGGGAGGTCCTATAATTCACCCCTCCACTTT
TRBV6-5	TRBD1	TRBJ2-7	NA	CASSYSTGGISYEQYF	TGTGCCAGCAGTTACTCGACAGGGGGGATATCCTACGAGCAGTACTTC
TRBV5-1	TRBD1	TRBJ2-1	NA	CASSSSTGENNEQFF	TGCGCCAGCAGCTCGTCGACAGGGGAAAACAATGAGCAGTTCTTC
TRBV5-5	TRBD2	TRBJ2-1	NA	CASSFGTSPSSNEQFF	TGTGCCAGCAGCTTCGGGACTAGTCCCTCATCCAATGAGCAGTTCTTC
TRBV10-1	TRBD1	TRBJ1-3	many	CASRRQGPGNTIYF	TGCGCCAGCAGGAGACAGGGACCCGGAAACACCATATATTTT
TRBV18	NA	TRBJ1-5	NA	CASSTGIQPQHF	TGTGCCAGCTCAACAGGAATCCAGCCCCAGCATTTT
TRBV4-2	NA	TRBJ1-2	NA	CASSQDKDWRGGRGYTF	TGTGCCAGCAGCCAAGATAAAGATTGGAGGGGAGGTCGAGGCTACACCTTC
TRBV11-3	TRBD1	TRBJ2-7	NA	CASSLRGTGGNEQYF	TGTGCCAGCAGCTTAAGGGGGACAGGGGGAAACGAGCAGTACTTC
TRBV7-2	TRBD1	TRBJ1-2	NA	CASSLVWGTGSGYTF	TGTGCCAGCAGCTTAGTATGGGGGACAGGGAGTGGCTACACCTTC
TRBV6-2/TRBV6-3	NA	TRBJ2-7	NA	CASSYSRGYEQYF	TGTGCCAGCAGTTACTCGAGAGGTTACGAGCAGTACTTC
TRBV7-2	TRBD1	TRBJ1-5	NA	CASTRTRRGTQPQHF	TGTGCCAGCACCAGGACGCGCAGGGGGACTCAGCCCCAGCATTTT
TRBV30	TRBD2	TRBJ2-3	NA	CARSAGGSSTDTQYF	TGTGCCAGATCGGCGGGGGGGTCTAGCACAGATACGCAGTATTTT
TRBV29-1	NA	TRBJ1-3	NA	CSVSQFGNTIYF	TGCAGCGTTTCGCAGTTTGGAAACACCATATATTTT
TRBV24-1	NA	TRBJ1-5	NA	CATSGGQYSNQPQHF	TGTGCCACCAGTGGGGGACAATATAGCAATCAGCCCCAGCATTTT
TRBV27	NA	TRBJ1-2	NA	CASSVDTNYGYTF	TGTGCCAGCAGTGTGGACACTAACTATGGCTACACCTTC
TRBV6-1	NA	TRBJ1-2	NA	CASSEIGDLNYGYTF	TGTGCCAGCAGTGAAATAGGGGATCTCAACTATGGCTACACCTTC
TRBV7-9	NA	TRBJ2-1	few	CASSLLAYNEQFF	TGTGCCAGCAGCTTACTAGCCTACAATGAGCAGTTCTTC
TRBV12-3/TRBV12-4	NA	TRBJ1-2	NA	CASSQAGAYGYTF	TGTGCCAGCAGTCAAGCTGGAGCCTATGGCTACACCTTC
TRBV28	NA	TRBJ2-7	few	CASSLAGAYEQYF	TGTGCCAGCAGTTTAGCCGGGGCCTACGAGCAGTACTTC
TRBV9	NA	TRBJ2-3	NA	CASSVVSNPQYF	TGTGCCAGCAGCGTAGTATCTAACCCGCAGTATTTT
TRBV4-1	TRBD1	TRBJ2-7	NA	CASSLSVPKTGGTYEQYF	TGCGCCAGCAGCCTTTCGGTGCCGAAAACAGGGGGAACCTACGAGCAGTACTTC
TRBV25-1	TRBD2	TRBJ2-7	NA	CASRSSGLPYEQYF	TGTGCCAGCAGGTCTAGCGGGCTCCCCTACGAGCAGTACTTC
TRBV5-6	NA	TRBJ2-1	NA	CASSLGRGEQFF	TGTGCCAGCAGCTTGGGTCGGGGTGAGCAGTTCTTC
TRBV2	NA	TRBJ2-7	few	CASSDNEQYF	TGTGCCAGCAGTGACAACGAGCAGTACTTC
TRBV18	TRBD1	TRBJ2-7	NA	CASSQGPLYYRGRSYEQYF	TGTGCCAGCTCACAGGGGCCACTCTACTACAGGGGAAGGTCCTACGAGCAGTACTTC